The next 4 T cell receptor beta chains were all read from a single sample in a study of blood T cell repertoires in COVID-19. Produced via immunoSEQ multiplex PCR; TCRdb's table is partial and in-frame only. There are nearly 110,000 clones in the sample; about 70% occur only once, and 0.9% lies in the top ten. Sequencing used peripheral blood. These receptors came from a human donor with acute or convalescent COVID-19. The donor label of this sample is uncertain.

The J gene is TRBJ2-7, the V gene TRBV6-5; 9 nucleotides line up with TRBD1. Germline-derived CDR1 and CDR2 are MNHEY and SVGAGI. The CDR3 is 13 residues long. V dropped 6 bases and J dropped 3; count of bases not matched to a gene: 3. The CDR3 DNA is TGTGCCAGCAGATTGACAGGGGGCTACGAGCAGTACTTC. This encodes CASRLTGGYEQYF.

J is TRBJ2-5 and V is TRBV5-6; 12 bases are a match to TRBD1. Germline trimming cut 4 bases from V and 4 bases from J; bases unmatched to any gene: 11. There are 17 residues in the CDR3. Germline CDR1 reads SGHDT; CDR2 reads YYEEEE. The CDR3 DNA reads TGTGCCAGCAGCCCGGGGGACAGGGGGCGCCTAGGAGAGACCCAGTACTTC. Translation gives CASSPGDRGRLGETQYF.

This clone is termed medium-sized. V gene TRBV4-1 combines with J gene TRBJ2-7, with 8 bases aligning to TRBD2. Germline CDR1 is MGHRA and CDR2 is YSYEKL. Trimming took 0 bases from V and 4 from J; bases not matched to a gene: 5. The CDR3 has 15 residues. CDR3 region: CASSQDLAGGYEQYV. The CDR3 DNA reads TGCGCCAGCAGCCAAGATCTGGCGGGGGGATACGAGCAGTACGTC.

The CDR3 nucleotides are TGTGCCAGCAGCGTAGAGGGGGTAACCTACAATGAGCAGTTCTTC. Its translation: CASSVEGVTYNEQFF. The chain recombines TRBV9 with TRBJ2-1; TRBD1 is a possible D gene (6 bases). This CDR3 has 15 residues. Germline assignment: CDR1 SGDLS and CDR2 YYNGEE. V lost 0 bases and J lost 2, with 9 bases in between. The variable domain in full, with the rest retrieved from reference TRBV9 and TRBJ2-1, is DSGVTQTPKHLITATGQRVTLRCSPRSGDLSVYWYQQSLDQGLQFLIQYYNGEERAKGNILERFSAQQFPDLHSELNLSSLELGDSALYFCASSVEGVTYNEQFFGPGTRLTVL.